These 30 T cell receptor beta chains share one sample of origin, sequenced in a study of blood T cell repertoires in COVID-19. The data were produced by immunoSEQ multiplex PCR, yet TCRdb's version contains in-frame clones alone and is incomplete. The sample consists of a few hundred thousand clones, about 82% of them appearing once. Sequenced sample: peripheral blood. The receptors were sampled from a woman between 45 and 65 years old with acute or convalescent COVID-19.

This clone was detected once. V and J are TRBV9 and TRBJ2-5; 8 bases align to TRBD1. Germline CDR1 reads SGDLS; CDR2 reads YYNGEE. CDR3 size: 15 residues. After removal of 2 bases from V and 2 bases from J, the junction contained 5 bases not matched to a gene. DNA of the CDR3: TGTGCCAGCAGCGTCTGGACAGGGATACAAGAGACCCAGTACTTC. Translating gives CASSVWTGIQETQYF.

The chain employs TRBV4-1 and TRBJ1-2, with D possibly matching TRBD1 (5 bases). V lost 0 bases and J lost 3, with 5 bases in between. Germline lookup yields CDR1 MGHRA and CDR2 YSYEKL. The CDR3 has 13 residues. The CDR3 spells CASSQEGHYGYTF. CDR3 DNA sequence: TGCGCCAGCAGCCAAGAGGGGCACTATGGCTACACCTTC.

The rearrangement links TRBV28 to TRBJ2-7; weak D call: TRBD1 (6 bases). Per germline, CDR1 MDHEN and CDR2 SYDVKM. The CDR3 covers 13 residues. V lost 8 bases to trimming and J lost 1 base, with 12 bases between them. The CDR3 DNA follows: TGTGCCAGCCAGGACAGTGCATCCTACGAGCAGTACTTC. Residues: CASQDSASYEQYF.

The chain couples TRBV6-5 to TRBJ2-3; TRBD2 aligns across 12 bases. The germline V gene encodes CDR1 MNHEY and CDR2 SVGAGI. The CDR3 consists of 15 residues. After removal of 6 bases from V and 3 bases from J, the junction contained 4 bases not matched to a gene. The CDR3 DNA reads TGTGCCAGCAGCGCTGGACTAGCGGGGACAGATACGCAGTATTTT. Protein product: CASSAGLAGTDTQYF.

This clone was picked up one time. The J gene is TRBJ1-5, the V gene TRBV24-1; D call uncertain. This CDR3 is 14 amino acids long. Germline V gives CDR1 KGHDR, CDR2 SFDVKD. V shed 1 base and J shed 4 bases, with 7 bases lying between them. The chain's CDR3 is CATSDFLNNQPQHF. The CDR3 coding sequence is TGTGCCACCAGTGATTTCCTAAATAATCAGCCCCAGCATTTT.

The chain employs TRBV19 and TRBJ1-1, with 7 bases lining up with TRBD1. Germline V CDR1 and CDR2: LNHDA, SQIVND (reference sequence). CDR3 length equals 12 residues. Trimming took 9 bases from V and 6 from J; bases not matched to a gene: 7. CDR3 region: CARGDRLSEAFF. The CDR3 DNA is TGTGCCAGAGGGGACAGATTATCTGAAGCTTTCTTT.

The sample holds a few counts of this clone. The genes are TRBV5-4 and TRBJ2-7, with D possibly matching TRBD2 (6 bases). V was clipped by 0 bases and J by 2 bases, with 18 bases between them. Germline V lookup: CDR1 SGHNT, CDR2 YYREEE (reference sequence). The CDR3 spans 17 residues. Here the CDR3 reads CASSLGGAGTYPYEQYF. The CDR3 DNA reads TGTGCCAGCAGCTTGGGAGGGGCCGGGACTTACCCCTACGAGCAGTACTTC.

This clone came up once. The chain has TRBV27 and TRBJ2-3; 9 bases align to TRBD1. With V trimmed by 4 bases and J by 4 bases, 9 bases remained unmatched. The CDR3 consists of 16 residues. Germline CDR1 MNHEY, CDR2 SMNVEV (reference sequence). The chain's CDR3 is CASSSIDRGSSDTQYF. CDR3 DNA sequence: TGTGCCAGCAGTTCGATCGACAGGGGGTCATCAGATACGCAGTATTTT.

The J gene is TRBJ2-1, the V gene TRBV9, with TRBD2 matching over 7 bases. Germline assignment: CDR1 SGDLS and CDR2 YYNGEE. The CDR3 extends over 14 amino acids. Trimming took 5 bases from V and 0 from J; bases not matched to a gene: 2. CDR3: CASSAGVSYNEQFF. CDR3 DNA sequence: TGTGCCAGCAGTGCGGGGGTCTCCTACAATGAGCAGTTCTTC. The full variable domain, completed using reference TRBV9 and TRBJ2-1, is DSGVTQTPKHLITATGQRVTLRCSPRSGDLSVYWYQQSLDQGLQFLIQYYNGEERAKGNILERFSAQQFPDLHSELNLSSLELGDSALYFCASSAGVSYNEQFFGPGTRLTVL.

In its sample, this clone was seen once. The genes are TRBV18 and TRBJ2-7; 7 positions match TRBD1. This CDR3 has 16 residues. The ends lost 3 bases at V and 3 bases at J; junction bases unmatched: 11. Germline V lookup: CDR1 KGHSH, CDR2 LQKENI. CDR3 amino acids: CASSPNPGTVLYEQYF. CDR3 DNA sequence: TGTGCCAGCTCACCTAACCCCGGGACAGTTCTCTACGAGCAGTACTTC.

V is TRBV24-1 and J is TRBJ1-5, with no clear D. Trimming took 10 bases from V and 0 from J, leaving 12 bases between them. This CDR3 region has 14 residues. Germline V gene data show CDR1 as KGHDR and CDR2 as SFDVKD. As DNA, the CDR3 is TGTGCCACAGCCGGGAGCTATAGCAATCAGCCCCAGCATTTT. This codes for CATAGSYSNQPQHF.

The chain has TRBV5-6 and TRBJ2-1; D may be TRBD2 (6 bases). V lost 4 bases and J 13 bases, leaving 21 bases between the germline ends. Germline V lookup: CDR1 SGHDT, CDR2 YYEEEE. The CDR3 consists of 14 residues. CDR3 in amino acids: CASSGGLRERGQFF. The CDR3 DNA sequence: TGTGCCAGCAGCGGGGGGTTACGGGAGAGGGGACAGTTCTTC.

As regards this clone: The same CDR3 also results from other DNA sequences found in this sample. The rearrangement joins TRBV5-1 to TRBJ2-7; 10 nucleotides match TRBD2. V gave up 0 bases and J gave up 3 bases; unmatched junction bases: 0. This CDR3 contains 14 residues. Per the germline V gene, CDR1 is SGHRS and CDR2 is YFSETQ. CDR3 in amino acids: CASSLGTSGYEQYF. CDR3 DNA: TGCGCCAGCAGCTTGGGGACTAGCGGCTACGAGCAGTACTTC.

The genes are TRBV4-1 and TRBJ1-4; TRBD1 aligns across 10 bases. The V and J ends lost 6 bases and 5 bases, in that order; junction bases with no gene match: 6. Per germline, CDR1 MGHRA and CDR2 YSYEKL. This CDR3 has 15 residues. The CDR3 loop is CASRQPGQGNEKLFF. The DNA for the CDR3 is TGCGCCAGCAGACAACCGGGACAGGGGAATGAAAAACTGTTTTTT.

The chain carries TRBV7-9 and TRBJ2-5; 7 positions agree with TRBD2. CDR3 length: 14 residues. V trimming: 1 base; J trimming: 3 bases; junction bases outside the gene matches: 2. The germline V gene encodes CDR1 SEHNR and CDR2 FQNEAQ (reference sequence). DNA for the CDR3: TGTGCCAGCAGCTTAGTGGGAGGGGAAGAGACCCAGTACTTC. Encoded protein: CASSLVGGEETQYF.

This chain uses TRBV19 with TRBJ1-1; possibly TRBD1 for D (5 bases). This CDR3 has 16 residues. Deletions cut 1 base from V and 0 bases from J, with 12 bases between. Germline CDR1 LNHDA, CDR2 SQIVND (reference sequence). The CDR3 DNA reads TGTGCCAGTAGTATAGGAAAGGGGTCCATGAACACTGAAGCTTTCTTT. It encodes CASSIGKGSMNTEAFF.

The chain has TRBV5-1 and TRBJ2-3; no clear D gene. This CDR3 is built from 13 residues. The V and J ends lost 3 bases and 3 bases respectively, with 8 bases between them. CDR1 is SGHRS and CDR2 is YFSETQ in the germline V gene. CDR3 protein: CASSSTLTDTQYF. CDR3 sequence (DNA): TGCGCCAGCAGCTCCACTCTTACAGATACGCAGTATTTT. Looking up the rest from reference TRBV5-1 and TRBJ2-3 gives the full variable domain: KAGVTQTPRYLIKTRGQQVTLSCSPISGHRSVSWYQQTPGQGLQFLFEYFSETQRNKGNFPGRFSGRQFSNSRSEMNVSTLELGDSALYLCASSSTLTDTQYFGPGTRLTVL.

This clone appeared a few times. The chain's CDR3 is CASSETLGAYEQYF. The CDR3, as DNA: TGTGCCAGCAGTGAAACACTAGGCGCCTACGAGCAGTACTTC. The chain joins TRBV2 to TRBJ2-7, with a tentative D call TRBD2 (5 bases). Trimming took 2 bases from V and 2 from J, leaving 10 bases between them. CDR3 size: 14 residues. Germline CDR1 reads SNHLY; CDR2 reads FYNNEI.

Only a few counts were recorded for this clone. This chain connects TRBV28 to TRBJ2-7, with TRBD1 matching 9 bases. CDR1 is MDHEN, CDR2 SYDVKM, per germline. The CDR3 has 14 amino acids. The V segment lost 5 bases and the J segment 3 bases; nucleotides outside the gene matches: 5. The CDR3 here is CASSLTGGFYEQYF. As DNA, the CDR3 is TGTGCCAGCAGTCTGACAGGGGGGTTCTACGAGCAGTACTTC. Drawing the rest from reference TRBV28 and TRBJ2-7, the complete variable domain is DVKVTQSSRYLVKRTGEKVFLECVQDMDHENMFWYRQDPGLGLRLIYFSYDVKMKEKGDIPEGYSVSREKKERFSLILESASTNQTSMYLCASSLTGGFYEQYFGPGTRLTVT.

This chain links TRBV19 with TRBJ2-6; no clear D. V lost 2 bases and J lost 4, with 6 bases in between. The CDR3 has 14 residues. Germline V gene data show CDR1 as LNHDA and CDR2 as SQIVND (reference sequence). CDR3: CASSIRLGANVLTF. DNA for the CDR3: TGTGCCAGTAGTATACGTCTAGGGGCCAACGTCCTGACTTTC.

As to this clone: Additional DNA sequences in this sample encode the identical CDR3. The chain is built from TRBV27 and TRBJ2-1; 7 bases match TRBD2. The CDR3 is made up of 16 amino acids. The trim removed 0 bases at V and 0 bases at J, leaving 2 bases unmatched. CDR1 is MNHEY, CDR2 SMNVEV, per germline (reference sequence). CDR3 loop: CASSLSPSGSYNEQFF. CDR3 coding DNA: TGTGCCAGCAGTTTATCGCCTAGCGGCTCCTACAATGAGCAGTTCTTC.

V is TRBV6-2 or TRBV6-3 and J is TRBJ2-1; no clear D gene. Trimming removed 0 bases at V and 4 bases at J, with 7 bases between. Germline V gene lookup returns CDR1 MNHEY and CDR2 SVGEGT. The CDR3 consists of 14 residues. CDR3 in DNA: TGTGCCAGCAGTTACTCCCAGTTTTACAATGAGCAGTTCTTC. As protein: CASSYSQFYNEQFF.

This clone was detected only a few times. The rearrangement uses TRBV28 and TRBJ1-5, with a possible D match to TRBD1 (6 bases). Trimming left V 6 bases short and J 0 bases short, with 12 bases between. Germline V gives CDR1 MDHEN, CDR2 SYDVKM. This CDR3 spans 15 amino acids. CDR3: CASSQQGYSNQPQHF. Written as DNA, the CDR3 is TGTGCCAGCAGCCAACAGGGCTATAGCAATCAGCCCCAGCATTTT.

The chain joins TRBV21-1 to TRBJ2-7; no DNA check was done on the table's D call, TRBD2. TRBV21-1 is a listed pseudogene. The CDR3 has 17 amino acids. In DNA, the CDR3 is TGTGCCAGCAGCGCCCTGGGGACTAGCGGGAGTACAAACGAGCAGTACTTC. This gives the protein CASSALGTSGSTNEQYF.

As for this clone: The same CDR3 is also encoded by other DNA sequences in this sample. This chain joins TRBV5-1 and TRBJ2-1; possibly TRBD1 for D (5 bases). CDR1 SGHRS and CDR2 YFSETQ come from the germline V gene. The CDR3 contains 13 residues. V lost 0 bases to trimming and J lost 5 bases, with 6 bases between them. CDR3 bases: TGCGCCAGCAGCTTGGCGACAGACAATGAGCAGTTCTTC. Its translation: CASSLATDNEQFF.

This clone was counted once. The chain has TRBV7-9 and TRBJ2-7, with D uncertain. Germline V gene data show CDR1 as SEHNR and CDR2 as FQNEAQ (reference sequence). Trimming cost V 5 bases and J 6 bases, with 11 bases left between them. CDR3 size: 12 residues. The CDR3 reads CASSQLGPEQYF. The CDR3 bases are TGTGCCAGCAGCCAACTTGGGCCCGAGCAGTACTTC.

The chain carries TRBV3-1 (or the pseudogene TRBV3-2) and TRBJ2-7, with 9 nucleotides matching TRBD2. The germline CDR1 and CDR2 sequences are LGHDT and YNNKEL (reference sequence). V shed 0 bases and J 3 bases; nucleotides not matched to a gene: 6. The length of the CDR3 is 16 residues. The DNA of the CDR3 is TGTGCCAGCAGCCAAGAGCGGGAGGGCCATGACTACGAGCAGTACTTC. It is translated as CASSQEREGHDYEQYF.

The genes are TRBV10-3 and TRBJ1-3; 7 bases map to TRBD1. Germline assignment: CDR1 ENHRY and CDR2 SYGVKD. The CDR3 length is 17 residues. Trimming cost V 0 bases and J 2 bases; bases outside gene matches: 7. The CDR3 protein is CAISESSRQGAGNTIYF. Written as DNA, the CDR3 is TGTGCCATCAGTGAGTCGAGTCGCCAGGGGGCTGGAAACACCATATATTTT.

This chain links TRBV5-4 with TRBJ2-7; TRBD2 agrees at 13 bases. The trim removed 5 bases at V and 6 bases at J, leaving 5 bases unmatched. This CDR3 contains 14 residues. The V gene's germline CDR1 is SGHNT and CDR2 YYREEE (reference sequence). The CDR3 nucleotides read TGTGCCAGCAGACTAGCGGGAGGGCCGTTCGAGCAGTACTTC. It yields the protein CASRLAGGPFEQYF.

The V and J genes are TRBV7-9 and TRBJ2-7; the match to TRBD1 covers 9 bases. V lost 4 bases, J lost 9 bases, and 10 bases stayed unmatched. The germline CDR1 and CDR2 sequences are SEHNR and FQNEAQ (reference sequence). CDR3 size: 14 residues. The CDR3 loop reads CASSYRDRVPWQYF. CDR3 nucleotides: TGTGCCAGCAGCTACCGGGACAGGGTCCCCTGGCAGTACTTC.